This TCR beta chain was found in a study of CD8+CD57+ T cells in acquired aplastic anemia. Germline V gives CDR1 MGHRA, CDR2 YSYEKL. CDR3 length: 14 amino acids. V lost 2 bases and J 4 bases, leaving 12 bases between the germline ends. Profiling that covered TCR beta VDJ and CDR3 relied on genomic DNA as its template. TCRdb used MiXCR to reprocess the reads, holding one entry per CDR3 protein. The sample lists around 170,000 distinct CDR3 sequences; approximately 49% were seen once. This clonotype was seen ten or more times. The chain employs TRBV4-1 and TRBJ2-7; D is possibly TRBD1 or TRBD2 (5 bases each). The sample consisted of sorted CD4+, CD8+, or CD8+CD57+ T cells (not recorded which) from PBMCs. The TCR was taken from a human donor in good health. The CDR3, as DNA: TGCGCCAGCAGCCAAAGGGAAGGGGAGTACGAGCAGTACTTC. Translating gives CASSQREGEYEQYF.